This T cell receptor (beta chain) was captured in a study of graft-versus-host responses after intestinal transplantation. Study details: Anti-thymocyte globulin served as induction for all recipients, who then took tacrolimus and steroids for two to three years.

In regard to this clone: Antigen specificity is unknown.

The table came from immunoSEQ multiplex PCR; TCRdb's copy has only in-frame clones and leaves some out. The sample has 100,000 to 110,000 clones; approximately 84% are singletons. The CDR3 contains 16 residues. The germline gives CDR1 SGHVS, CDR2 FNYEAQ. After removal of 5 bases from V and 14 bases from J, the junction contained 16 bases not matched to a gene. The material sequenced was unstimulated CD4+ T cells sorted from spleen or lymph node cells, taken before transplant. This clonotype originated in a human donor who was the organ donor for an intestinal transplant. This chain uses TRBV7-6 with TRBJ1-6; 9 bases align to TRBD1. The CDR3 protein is CASSPTLGDRVTSLHF. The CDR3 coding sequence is TGTGCCAGCAGCCCGACCCTTGGGGACAGGGTTACGTCCCTCCACTTT.